These T cell receptor beta chains were read from a single sample in a study of glioma-infiltrating T cells after dendritic cell vaccination. The repertoire was sequenced with immunoSEQ multiplex PCR; TCRdb's copy has only in-frame clones and lacks some. Among more than 55,000 clones listed, more than 70% were seen once. The sample in question was blood, obtained after dendritic cell vaccination. These receptors were obtained from a human donor with glioblastoma. Each CDR3 is given with its conserved first and last residue. Each record gives: V gene, clone size, CDR3 length, J gene, D gene, CDR3 protein, CDR3 DNA. A D gene is named only where the DNA matches it firmly. Rows give clone size only sometimes, using once, few, many, or a class for an expanded clone.

TRBV6-1,.,19,TRBJ1-2,.,CASSERFWYIEKSNYGYTF,TGTGCCAGCAGTGAAAGATTCTGGTATATAGAGAAGTCTAACTATGGCTACACCTTC
TRBV6-1,few,12,TRBJ1-5,.,CASSNPRQPQHF,TGTGCCAGCAGTAACCCTAGGCAGCCCCAGCATTTT
TRBV6-5,.,14,TRBJ2-7,TRBD2,CASRGGDSPYEQYF,TGTGCCAGCAGGGGGGGGGACTCACCCTACGAGCAGTACTTC
TRBV28,once,14,TRBJ1-5,.,CASSFSSSNQPQHF,TGTGCCAGCAGTTTTAGTAGTAGCAATCAGCCCCAGCATTTT
TRBV20-1,.,11,TRBJ1-1,.,CSASGNTEAFF,TGCAGTGCTAGCGGGAACACTGAAGCTTTCTTT
TRBV19,.,14,TRBJ1-2,.,CASSTGRGLYGYTF,TGTGCCAGTAGTACCGGCCGCGGCCTCTATGGCTACACCTTC
TRBV6-5,.,13,TRBJ2-5,TRBD1,CASVRGGEETQYF,TGTGCCAGCGTAAGAGGGGGCGAGGAGACCCAGTACTTC
TRBV7-3,.,17,TRBJ2-2,TRBD2,CASSFGLAGGPPGELFF,TGTGCCAGCAGCTTCGGACTAGCGGGGGGGCCCCCCGGGGAGCTGTTTTTT
TRBV19,.,16,TRBJ2-2,TRBD1,CASSGLDRGRYGELFF,TGTGCCAGTAGTGGGCTGGACAGGGGGAGATACGGAGAGCTGTTTTTT
TRBV9,.,14,TRBJ2-7,.,CASSVFPTSYEQYF,TGTGCCAGCAGCGTATTCCCTACCTCCTACGAGCAGTACTTC
TRBV7-9,.,15,TRBJ2-5,TRBD2,CASSWAQRGGETQYF,TGTGCCAGCAGCTGGGCCCAAAGGGGAGGGGAGACCCAGTACTTC
TRBV4-3,once,16,TRBJ2-1,TRBD2,CASSQVGLAGYNEQFF,TGCGCCAGCAGCCAAGTGGGACTAGCGGGGTACAATGAGCAGTTCTTC
TRBV4-1,.,17,TRBJ2-7,TRBD2,CASSRIHPSGGFYEQYF,TGCGCCAGCAGCCGGATCCACCCTAGCGGGGGCTTCTACGAGCAGTACTTC
TRBV11-3,.,14,TRBJ2-1,TRBD1,CASSLRGQVDEQFF,TGTGCCAGCAGCTTACGCGGACAGGTTGATGAGCAGTTCTTC
TRBV27,.,13,TRBJ2-7,.,CASSLSKGSQQYF,TGTGCCAGCAGTTTATCGAAAGGGAGTCAGCAGTACTTC
TRBV6-6,.,15,TRBJ1-6,.,CASSYSGDWTSPLHF,TGTGCCAGCAGTTACTCAGGGGATTGGACCTCACCCCTCCACTTT
TRBV6-5,.,13,TRBJ1-5,.,CASSYWAHQPQHF,TGTGCCAGCAGTTACTGGGCACATCAGCCCCAGCATTTT
TRBV11-2,.,14,TRBJ2-7,.,CASSLAQGGYEQYF,TGTGCCAGCAGCTTAGCACAGGGTGGGTACGAGCAGTACTTC
TRBV6-5,.,13,TRBJ1-1,.,CASSSILNTEAFF,TGTGCCAGCAGTTCTATCTTGAACACTGAAGCTTTCTTT
TRBV7-9,.,14,TRBJ2-3,.,CASSLIASTDTQYF,TGTGCCAGCAGCTTAATCGCGTCCACAGATACGCAGTATTTT
TRBV7-2,.,20,TRBJ2-1,.,CASSLALGGGWVSSYNEQFF,TGTGCCAGCAGCTTAGCGCTAGGAGGGGGCTGGGTTAGCTCCTACAATGAGCAGTTCTTC
TRBV7-3,.,16,TRBJ2-1,TRBD2,CASGGLAGGPGNEQFF,TGTGCCAGCGGCGGGCTAGCGGGGGGGCCTGGGAATGAGCAGTTCTTC
TRBV5-6,.,15,TRBJ2-3,.,CASSLVGSPIDTQYF,TGTGCCAGCAGCTTGGTTGGTAGTCCCATAGATACGCAGTATTTT
TRBV5-1,.,15,TRBJ1-2,TRBD1,CASSSSTDRVAGYTF,TGCGCCAGCAGCTCCTCTACGGACAGGGTGGCGGGCTACACCTTC
TRBV28,.,15,TRBJ2-1,TRBD2,CASRPPGLAGGEQFF,TGTGCCAGCAGGCCGCCGGGACTAGCGGGGGGGGAGCAGTTCTTC
TRBV9,.,14,TRBJ1-1,.,CASSVAGAGTEAFF,TGTGCCAGCAGCGTTGCGGGGGCGGGCACTGAAGCTTTCTTT
TRBV6-6,.,15,TRBJ1-1,.,CASSLDGLMNTEAFF,TGTGCCAGCAGTTTGGACGGACTAATGAACACTGAAGCTTTCTTT
TRBV9,.,15,TRBJ2-3,TRBD2,CASSPGLHFGDTQYF,TGTGCCAGCAGCCCGGGACTACACTTCGGAGATACGCAGTATTTT
TRBV11-2,.,14,TRBJ2-7,TRBD2,CASKRGFGPYEQYF,TGTGCCAGCAAGCGGGGATTCGGGCCCTACGAGCAGTACTTC
TRBV6-4,.,18,TRBJ2-2,TRBD2,CASRPGLGASGGSGELFF,TGTGCCAGCAGACCTGGGCTTGGAGCTAGCGGGGGTAGTGGGGAGCTGTTTTTT
TRBV7-9,.,12,TRBJ2-7,.,CASSIGVYEQYF,TGTGCCAGCAGCATTGGAGTCTACGAGCAGTACTTC
TRBV6-5,once,15,TRBJ1-5,.,CASSQAGSSNQPQHF,TGTGCCAGCAGTCAGGCGGGTTCGAGCAATCAGCCCCAGCATTTT
TRBV30,.,19,TRBJ2-7,TRBD2,CAWSASPGAAKRGVYEQYF,TGTGCCTGGAGTGCCTCACCGGGGGCCGCTAAGCGGGGGGTCTACGAGCAGTATTTC
TRBV6-5,.,14,TRBJ2-5,.,CASHRDPEGETQYF,TGTGCCAGCCACCGGGACCCGGAGGGGGAGACCCAGTACTTC
TRBV18,.,16,TRBJ2-7,.,CASSPKTGAGTYEQYF,TGTGCCAGCTCACCCAAAACTGGTGCAGGGACCTACGAGCAGTACTTC
TRBV30,.,15,TRBJ1-6,TRBD1,CACIAGTGMGSPLHF,TGTGCCTGTATTGCCGGGACAGGGATGGGTTCACCCCTCCACTTT
TRBV4-2,.,15,TRBJ2-2,.,CASSQAVSNTGELFF,TGTGCCAGCAGCCAAGCAGTTTCGAACACCGGGGAGCTGTTTTTT
TRBV9,.,15,TRBJ1-5,.,CASSPGINSNQPQHF,TGTGCCAGCAGTCCGGGAATCAATAGCAATCAGCCCCAGCATTTT
TRBV7-7,few,16,TRBJ2-1,.,CASSLDSGANYNEQFF,TGTGCTAGCAGCTTAGACTCAGGGGCGAATTACAATGAGCAGTTCTTC
TRBV7-9,.,14,TRBJ2-7,.,CASSPWDTSYEQYF,TGTGCCAGCAGCCCCTGGGACACCTCCTACGAGCAGTACTTC
TRBV9,.,12,TRBJ1-1,.,CASSVGLTEAFF,TGTGCCAGCAGCGTGGGACTGACTGAAGCTTTCTTT
TRBV11-2,.,13,TRBJ2-1,.,CASSLVASGEQFF,TGTGCCAGCAGCTTAGTAGCGAGCGGTGAGCAGTTCTTC
TRBV6-1,.,14,TRBJ2-3,TRBD1,CASRDRAYTDTQYF,TGTGCCAGCCGGGACAGGGCGTACACAGATACGCAGTATTTT
TRBV10-3,.,11,TRBJ1-1,.,CATNEGLEAFF,TGTGCCACCAATGAGGGACTTGAAGCTTTCTTT
TRBV18,.,16,TRBJ2-1,TRBD2,CASSRTSSGSYNEQFF,TGTGCCAGCTCGCGGACTAGCTCCGGATCCTACAATGAGCAGTTCTTC